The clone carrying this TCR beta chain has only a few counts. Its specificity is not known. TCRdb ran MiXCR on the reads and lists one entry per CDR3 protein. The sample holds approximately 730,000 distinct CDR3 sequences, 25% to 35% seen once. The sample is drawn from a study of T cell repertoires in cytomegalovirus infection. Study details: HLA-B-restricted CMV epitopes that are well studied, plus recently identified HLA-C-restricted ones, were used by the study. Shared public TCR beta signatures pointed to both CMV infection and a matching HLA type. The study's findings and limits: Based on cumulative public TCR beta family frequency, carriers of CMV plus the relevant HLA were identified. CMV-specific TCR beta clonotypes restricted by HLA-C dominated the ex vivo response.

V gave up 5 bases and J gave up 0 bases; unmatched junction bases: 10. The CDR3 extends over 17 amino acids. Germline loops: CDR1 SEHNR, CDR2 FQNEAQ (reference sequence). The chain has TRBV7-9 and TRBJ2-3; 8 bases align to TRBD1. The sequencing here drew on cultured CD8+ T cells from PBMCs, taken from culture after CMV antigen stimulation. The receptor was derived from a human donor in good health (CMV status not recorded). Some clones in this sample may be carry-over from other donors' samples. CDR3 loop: CASSRTGQGSSTDTQYF. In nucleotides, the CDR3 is TGTGCCAGCAGCCGAACTGGACAGGGAAGTAGCACAGATACGCAGTATTTT.